One sample yielded the 25 T cell receptor beta chains listed below, sequenced in a study of chronic HIV infection and antiretroviral therapy. TCRdb analysed the 5' RACE reads with MiXCR anew, one entry per CDR3 protein. The repertoire has fewer than 40,000 distinct CDR3 sequences, over 7.5% of them found once; the top ten carry roughly 2.7%. Material: peripheral blood. These receptors were collected from an adult who had HIV and had not received antiretroviral therapy, or was an uninfected healthy control (not recorded which).

This clonotype was counted ten times or more. The chain employs TRBV9 and TRBJ2-7, with 8 bases fitting TRBD2. Germline V CDR1 and CDR2: SGDLS, YYNGEE. With 4 bases clipped from V and 2 bases from J, the junction kept 2 bases outside the gene matches. The CDR3 covers 13 residues. The CDR3 is CASSPGGPYEQYF. The CDR3 bases are TGTGCCAGCAGCCCGGGGGGGCCCTACGAGCAGTACTTC.

CDR3 loop: CASSRTSTGVNQPQHF. The CDR3 nucleotides are TGTGCCAGCAGCCGAACATCGACAGGGGTCAATCAGCCCCAGCATTTT. J is TRBJ1-5 and V is TRBV6-5; 8 bases match TRBD1. The trim removed 6 bases at V and 3 bases at J, leaving 10 bases unmatched. This CDR3 is built from 16 residues. CDR1 and CDR2 from the germline V gene are MNHEY and SVGAGI.

This clonotype was seen ten or more times. The J gene is TRBJ2-3, the V gene TRBV29-1; D is perhaps TRBD2 (6 bases). Germline V gives CDR1 SQVTM, CDR2 ANQGSEA. The CDR3 length is 13 residues. V shed 6 bases and J shed 4 bases, with 14 bases lying between them. The CDR3 spells CSVRNSGADTQYF. Here the CDR3 DNA reads TGCAGCGTGAGGAATAGCGGAGCAGATACGCAGTATTTT.

In this sample, this clonotype turned up many times. The gene calls are TRBV5-4 and TRBJ2-1; 8 positions match TRBD1. The length of the CDR3 is 14 residues. Germline CDR1 and CDR2: SGHNT and YYREEE (reference sequence). J was trimmed by 6 bases and V by 3 bases; bases with no gene match: 5. The CDR3 loop is CASSSSTGGNEQFF. Written as DNA, the CDR3 is TGTGCCAGCAGCTCCTCTACAGGGGGCAATGAGCAGTTCTTC.

The chain uses TRBV7-8 and TRBJ2-1; D not certain. V was cut by 2 bases and J by 2 bases, with 10 bases left in between. The CDR3 totals 15 residues. CDR1 SGHVS and CDR2 FQNEAQ come from the germline V gene. In DNA, the CDR3 is TGTGCCAGCAGCTTACCGGCAGGCCCCTACAATGAGCAGTTCTTC. It translates to CASSLPAGPYNEQFF.

This clonotype was observed at least ten times. This rearrangement joins TRBV2 to TRBJ2-1, with 11 bases that match TRBD2. The CDR3 consists of 15 residues. Germline CDR1 is SNHLY and CDR2 is FYNNEI. V gave up 6 bases and J gave up 2 bases; unmatched junction bases: 3. The chain's CDR3 is CASRPGLAAYNEQFF. The CDR3 coding sequence is TGTGCCAGCAGGCCGGGACTAGCGGCCTACAATGAGCAGTTCTTC.

The rearrangement links TRBV12-5 to TRBJ2-7, with unresolved D. V was cut by 7 bases and J by 3 bases, with 4 bases left in between. Germline CDR1 is LGHNT and CDR2 is FRNRAP. CDR3 length: 10 residues. The CDR3 reads CASALYEQYF. CDR3 nucleotide sequence: TGTGCTAGTGCCCTCTACGAGCAGTACTTC.

The chain has TRBV10-3 and TRBJ2-1; D uncertain. The CDR3 has 14 residues. Germline V gives CDR1 ENHRY, CDR2 SYGVKD. Trimming left V 0 bases short and J 7 bases short, with 10 bases between. Here the CDR3 DNA reads TGTGCCATCAGTGAGTCCAGTCAGCAGAATGAGCAGTTCTTC. It translates to CAISESSQQNEQFF.

This clonotype was seen just once. The V and J genes are TRBV7-2 and TRBJ1-6; TRBD1 aligns across 8 bases. Per the germline V gene, CDR1 is SGHTA and CDR2 is FQGNSA. The CDR3 length is 18 residues. J lost 5 bases, V lost 1 base, and 10 bases had no gene match. CDR3 sequence (DNA): TGTGCCAGCAGCTTAGTCTCGTGGACAGGGACTAATAATTCACCCCTCCACTTT. Protein product: CASSLVSWTGTNNSPLHF.

The chain uses TRBV2 and TRBJ1-1; the D is unclear. This CDR3 comprises 14 residues. Germline assignment: CDR1 SNHLY and CDR2 FYNNEI. The V end lost 5 bases, the J end lost 0 bases, and 10 bases lay between the germline ends. CDR3 region: CASSPGRLNTEAFF. The CDR3 DNA follows: TGTGCCAGCAGTCCCGGACGGCTGAACACTGAAGCTTTCTTT.

In its sample, this clonotype was seen many times. The rearrangement uses TRBV6-5 and TRBJ1-5, with D hard to call. The CDR3 loop spans 13 amino acids. Germline CDR1 and CDR2: MNHEY and SVGAGI. Trimming left V 5 bases short and J 0 bases short, with 5 bases between. CDR3 residues: CASSSYSNQPQHF. The CDR3 nucleotides read TGTGCCAGCAGTAGTTATAGCAATCAGCCCCAGCATTTT.

This clonotype was picked up a small number of times. The chain has TRBV3-1 and TRBJ1-2, with 10 nucleotides matching TRBD1. With 4 bases clipped from V and 1 base from J, the junction kept 9 bases outside the gene matches. CDR1 is LGHDT, CDR2 YNNKEL, per germline (reference sequence). This CDR3 spans 17 amino acids. CDR3 in amino acids: CASSPTDRGYNNYGYTF. CDR3 bases: TGTGCCAGCAGCCCGACGGACAGGGGGTACAATAACTATGGCTACACCTTC.

The chain combines TRBV27 with TRBJ2-3, with D perhaps being TRBD1 or TRBD2 (5 bases each). The CDR3 has 13 amino acids. The ends were cut back, 6 bases at V and 7 bases at J, with 14 bases in the middle. Germline V CDR1 and CDR2: MNHEY, SMNVEV (reference sequence). The DNA of the CDR3 is TGTGCCAGCAGAGGACGGGGCAAATATACGCAGTATTTT. Encoded protein: CASRGRGKYTQYF.

This clonotype was picked up many times. The chain joins TRBV29-1 to TRBJ2-1, with 11 bases fitting TRBD2. The CDR3 has 15 amino acids. Germline V gene sequence: CDR1 SQVTM, CDR2 ANQGSEA. V shed 6 bases, J shed 3 bases, and the junction held 7 bases outside the gene matches. The CDR3 sequence: CSVKPGLADYNEQFF. The DNA for the CDR3 is TGCAGCGTGAAACCGGGACTAGCGGACTACAATGAGCAGTTCTTC.

The genes are TRBV7-9 and TRBJ2-4; no definite D call. Trimming left V 5 bases short and J 0 bases short, with 11 bases between. This CDR3 contains 15 residues. Germline V gives CDR1 SEHNR, CDR2 FQNEAQ (reference sequence). The CDR3 sequence is CASSEIPVAKNIQYF. Here the CDR3 DNA reads TGTGCCAGCAGCGAGATTCCGGTAGCCAAAAACATTCAGTACTTC.

This clonotype was seen a few times. The genes are TRBV5-4 and TRBJ2-1, with TRBD1 as a possible D gene (5 bases). Germline CDR1 is SGHNT and CDR2 is YYREEE (reference sequence). V was cut by 1 base and J by 2 bases, with 7 bases left in between. The CDR3 is made up of 14 amino acids. This CDR3 is CASSLRGTYNEQFF. For the CDR3, the DNA is TGTGCCAGCAGCTTGAGGGGAACCTACAATGAGCAGTTCTTC.

This clonotype was detected only a few times. V gene TRBV4-2 combines with J gene TRBJ1-2; 8 bases are shared with TRBD1. Losses at the gene ends were 0 bases for V and 7 bases for J; bases not matched to a gene: 4. The CDR3 has 14 amino acids. Germline values: CDR1 LGHNA, CDR2 YNFKEQ. CDR3 loop: CASSQEQGARGYTF. The CDR3 DNA sequence: TGTGCCAGCAGCCAAGAGCAGGGGGCGCGTGGCTACACCTTC.

This clonotype was seen only a few times. The chain is built from TRBV10-3 and TRBJ2-2; 11 nucleotides agree with TRBD2. V was clipped by 4 bases and J by 3 bases; unmatched bases: 4. CDR1 is ENHRY, CDR2 SYGVKD, per germline. The CDR3 runs to 16 residues. The CDR3 loop reads CAISGELAGDTGELFF. The CDR3 DNA reads as TGTGCCATCAGTGGGGAACTAGCGGGAGACACCGGGGAGCTGTTTTTT.

The gene calls are TRBV21-1 and TRBJ1-2. TRBV21-1 is a documented pseudogene. The CDR3 covers 12 residues. The CDR3 loop reads CATDGTDYGDTF. CDR3 in DNA: TGTGCCACGGACGGTACTGACTATGGCGACACCTTC.

This clonotype was observed many times. The J gene is TRBJ1-4, the V gene TRBV12-3 or TRBV12-4; 9 positions match TRBD1. The CDR3 has 14 amino acids. The V and J ends lost 6 bases and 7 bases, in that order; junction bases with no gene match: 6. The CDR3 sequence: CASRGQGLGEKLFF. DNA for the CDR3: TGTGCCAGCAGGGGACAGGGACTTGGTGAAAAACTGTTTTTT.

Ten or more counts support this clonotype. This rearrangement joins TRBV6-2 or TRBV6-3 to TRBJ2-3; D may be TRBD1 or TRBD2 (5 bases each). Germline V CDR1 and CDR2: MNHEY, SVGEGT. V was shortened by 2 bases and J by 2 bases, with 17 bases between the two germline ends. This CDR3 has 17 amino acids. Here the CDR3 DNA reads TGTGCCAGCAGTTACCCGGCAGAGGGGTCATACACAGATACGCAGTATTTT. This codes for CASSYPAEGSYTDTQYF.

This clonotype has at least ten counts. J is TRBJ2-1 and V is TRBV29-1; D is uncertain. The CDR3 spans 12 residues. V lost 1 base, J lost 6 bases, and 7 bases lay in between. Per the germline V gene, CDR1 is SQVTM and CDR2 is ANQGSEA. CDR3 loop: CSVEGRVNEQFF. CDR3 bases: TGCAGCGTTGAAGGCCGAGTCAATGAGCAGTTCTTC.

This clonotype appeared many times. The CDR3 reads CASSATGGGGTEAFF. CDR3 sequence (DNA): TGTGCCAGCAGCGCGACAGGCGGCGGCGGTACTGAAGCTTTCTTT. V usage is TRBV6-2 or TRBV6-3 and J usage is TRBJ1-1, with D perhaps TRBD1 (6 bases). Germline V gene data show CDR1 as MNHEY and CDR2 as SVGEGT. The CDR3 sequence is 15 residues long. V was trimmed by 6 bases and J by 5 bases, leaving 19 bases between them.

This clonotype was detected ten times or more. This chain uses TRBV12-3 or TRBV12-4 with TRBJ1-5, with unresolved D. V lost 6 bases to trimming and J lost 1 base, with 19 bases between them. This CDR3 comprises 17 residues. The DNA of the CDR3 is TGTGCCAGCAGCTTAATGGCCATAACGTCGAGCAATCAGCCCCAGCATTTT. Protein product: CASSLMAITSSNQPQHF.

The CDR3 nucleotides are TGTGCCAGCAGATTCCGGGACAGAAGCACAGATACGCAGTATTTT. Translating it yields CASRFRDRSTDTQYF. The genes are TRBV5-4 and TRBJ2-3, with 7 positions matching TRBD1. Per the germline V gene, CDR1 is SGHNT and CDR2 is YYREEE (reference sequence). The CDR3 covers 15 residues. V lost 5 bases and J lost 0; bases outside the gene matches: 6. Full variable domain (remainder filled in from reference TRBV5-4 and TRBJ2-3): ETGVTQSPTHLIKTRGQQVTLRCSSQSGHNTVSWYQQALGQGPQFIFQYYREEENGRGNFPPRFSGLQFPNYSSELNVNALELDDSALYLCASRFRDRSTDTQYFGPGTRLTVL.